This note documents a single TCR beta chain sequence. The source of the sample is a study of OX40 agonist ivuxolimab in advanced cancers. Germline lookup yields CDR1 SGHTA and CDR2 FQGNSA. V was pared by 2 bases and J by 6 bases, with 13 bases of the junction left unmatched. This CDR3 spans 17 amino acids. Profiled with immunoSEQ multiplex PCR; TCRdb holds only in-frame clones, not every one. The data contain more than 85,000 clones, around 83% of them singletons. The input for sequencing was CD4+ or CD8+ T cells sorted from blood, taken in a trial of the OX40 agonist ivuxolimab. The source of this sequence is an adult with an advanced solid tumor such as melanoma, head and neck, liver or kidney cancer. The chain combines TRBV7-2 with TRBJ2-3, with 8 bases identical to TRBD2. CDR3 DNA: TGTGCCAGCAGCTTAACGTTCGGGGGGGACTTGGTGGATACGCAGTATTTT. Translating it yields CASSLTFGGDLVDTQYF.